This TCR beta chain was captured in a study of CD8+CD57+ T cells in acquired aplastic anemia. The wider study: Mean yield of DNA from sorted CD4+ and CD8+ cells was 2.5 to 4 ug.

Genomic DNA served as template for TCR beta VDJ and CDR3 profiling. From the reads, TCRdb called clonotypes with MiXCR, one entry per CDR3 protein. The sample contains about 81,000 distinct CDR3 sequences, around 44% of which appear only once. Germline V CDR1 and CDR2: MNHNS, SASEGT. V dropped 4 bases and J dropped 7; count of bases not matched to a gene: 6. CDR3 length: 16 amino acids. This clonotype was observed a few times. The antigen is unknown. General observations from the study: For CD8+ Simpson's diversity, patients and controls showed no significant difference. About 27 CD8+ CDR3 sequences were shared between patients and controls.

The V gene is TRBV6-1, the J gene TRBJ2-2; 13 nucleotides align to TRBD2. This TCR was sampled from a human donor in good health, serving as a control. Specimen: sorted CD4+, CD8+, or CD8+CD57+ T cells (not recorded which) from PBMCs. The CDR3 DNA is TGTGCCAGCAGTGCGGGGACTAGCGGGATCGACGGGGAGCTGTTTTTT. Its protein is CASSAGTSGIDGELFF.